Listed here are 10 T cell receptor beta chains from one sample, sequenced in a study of shared clonotypes between healthy human individuals. Libraries were prepared by immunoSEQ multiplex PCR; TCRdb keeps only in-frame clonotypes and omits some of them. In the table there are roughly 400,000 clones, approximately 97% of which are singletons. The sample comprised memory CD8+ T cells sorted from blood. Regarding subset: CD45RO+ cells pooled with CCR7-negative TemRA cells. Receptors were obtained from a man aged 25 to 40 in good health.

The DNA for the CDR3 is TGTGCCAGCAGTGCCCATGAGCAGTTCTTC. This encodes CASSAHEQFF. The V gene is TRBV2, the J gene TRBJ2-1; D unresolved. This CDR3 comprises 10 residues. The germline V gene has CDR1 SNHLY and CDR2 FYNNEI. V was clipped by 4 bases and J by 8 bases, with 3 bases between them.

J is TRBJ2-7 and V is TRBV28, with D possibly matching TRBD2 (6 bases). CDR3 length: 13 residues. CDR1 is MDHEN and CDR2 is SYDVKM in the germline V gene. Trimming left V 2 bases short and J 5 bases short, with 10 bases between. CDR3 DNA sequence: TGTGCCAGCAGTTTAACGGGGGTGGACGAGCAGTACTTC. Encoded protein: CASSLTGVDEQYF.

This clone was detected once. V usage is TRBV28 and J usage is TRBJ1-3; TRBD1 matches 7 bases. This CDR3 has 15 amino acids. Per the germline V gene, CDR1 is MDHEN and CDR2 is SYDVKM. V shed 6 bases and J 0 bases; nucleotides not matched to a gene: 5. The CDR3 reads CASSPTGDSGNTIYF. DNA of the CDR3: TGTGCCAGCAGCCCTACAGGGGACTCTGGAAACACCATATATTTT.

The genes are TRBV7-3 and TRBJ2-7; D is perhaps TRBD2 (6 bases). The V end was cut by 5 bases, the J end by 0 bases, with 17 bases between. This CDR3 is 16 amino acids long. Germline lookup yields CDR1 SGHTA and CDR2 FQGTGA. The CDR3, as DNA: TGTGCCAGCAGCCCCCATGGCGGCGGGACCTCCTACGAGCAGTACTTC. Translation: CASSPHGGGTSYEQYF.

The V call is TRBV28, the J call TRBJ1-1, with D tentatively TRBD1 (5 bases). Looked up from germline, CDR1 is MDHEN and CDR2 is SYDVKM. The V and J ends lost 8 bases and 4 bases respectively, with 14 bases between them. CDR3 size: 13 residues. Written as DNA, the CDR3 is TGTGCCAGCCGGAGCACGGGGGTCACTGAAGCTTTCTTT. As protein: CASRSTGVTEAFF.

This chain joins TRBV6-1 and TRBJ1-2, with TRBD1 as a possible D gene (6 bases). Germline CDR1 reads MNHNS; CDR2 reads SASEGT. This CDR3 has 13 residues. Trimming removed 4 bases from V and 6 bases from J, with 12 bases in between. CDR3 DNA sequence: TGTGCCAGCAGTGGATACAGGGAGAATGGCTACACCTTC. This translates into CASSGYRENGYTF.

The rearrangement joins TRBV7-8 to TRBJ2-3; 9 bases are a match to TRBD2. CDR3 length: 16 residues. The trim removed 5 bases at V and 4 bases at J, leaving 10 bases unmatched. CDR1 is SGHVS and CDR2 is FQNEAQ in the germline V gene. The CDR3 sequence: CASSGRAGGPADTQYF. CDR3 in DNA: TGTGCCAGCAGCGGCCGGGCGGGAGGGCCGGCAGATACGCAGTATTTT. The complete variable domain, with remaining parts taken from reference TRBV7-8 and TRBJ2-3, reads GAGVSQSPRYKVAKRGQDVALRCDPISGHVSLFWYQQALGQGPEFLTYFQNEAQLDKSGLPSDRFFAERPEGSVSTLKIQRTQQEDSAVYLCASSGRAGGPADTQYFGPGTRLTVL.

This chain connects TRBV7-9 to TRBJ2-5; 8 bases line up with TRBD1. The CDR3 covers 15 residues. The ends lost 5 bases at V and 2 bases at J; junction bases unmatched: 7. Germline CDR1 and CDR2: SEHNR and FQNEAQ (reference sequence). CDR3 in DNA: TGTGCCAGCAGCCCAAGACAGGGGCGGCAAGAGACCCAGTACTTC. Translating it yields CASSPRQGRQETQYF.

This sequence joins TRBV6-1 and TRBJ2-1; D is unresolved. V was shortened by 4 bases and J by 3 bases, with 4 bases between the two germline ends. The CDR3 is 12 residues long. Germline CDR1 MNHNS, CDR2 SASEGT. The CDR3 region is CASSGYYNEQFF. The CDR3 DNA reads as TGTGCCAGCAGTGGGTACTACAATGAGCAGTTCTTC.

The chain couples TRBV28 to TRBJ2-5; 10 positions match TRBD2. V was pared by 7 bases and J by 2 bases, with 13 bases of the junction left unmatched. Per germline, CDR1 MDHEN and CDR2 SYDVKM. The CDR3 consists of 17 residues. The CDR3 reads CASTRTSGLRRQETQYF. DNA for the CDR3: TGTGCCAGCACCCGGACTAGCGGACTTCGGAGACAAGAGACCCAGTACTTC.